This passage covers 4 T cell receptor beta chains from one sample sequenced in a study of blood T cell repertoires in COVID-19. The table came from immunoSEQ multiplex PCR; TCRdb's copy has only in-frame clones and leaves some out. Here the sample spans some 270,000 clones, around 86% being singletons. The sequenced sample consisted of peripheral blood. All receptors come from a woman aged 60-75 years who had recovered from COVID-19.

The chain carries TRBV5-4 and TRBJ2-1; D is uncertain. CDR3 length equals 12 residues. The germline V gene encodes CDR1 SGHNT and CDR2 YYREEE (reference sequence). V was shortened by 3 bases and J by 4 bases, with 5 bases between the two germline ends. CDR3 sequence: CASSSPYNEQFF. The CDR3 nucleotides are TGTGCCAGCAGCTCTCCTTACAATGAGCAGTTCTTC. Supplemented by reference TRBV5-4 and TRBJ2-1, the full variable domain reads ETGVTQSPTHLIKTRGQQVTLRCSSQSGHNTVSWYQQALGQGPQFIFQYYREEENGRGNFPPRFSGLQFPNYSSELNVNALELDDSALYLCASSSPYNEQFFGPGTRLTVL.

V gene TRBV29-1 combines with J gene TRBJ2-2; TRBD2 aligns across 9 bases. V was pared by 6 bases and J by 0 bases, with 8 bases of the junction left unmatched. There are 16 residues in the CDR3. CDR1 is SQVTM and CDR2 is ANQGSEA in the germline V gene. The CDR3, as DNA: TGCAGCGTCGAAATTAGCGGGGGAGCGAACACCGGGGAGCTGTTTTTT. It specifies CSVEISGGANTGELFF.

The chain employs TRBV28 and TRBJ1-4; TRBD1 aligns across 8 bases. The CDR3 has 15 residues. Germline assignment: CDR1 MDHEN and CDR2 SYDVKM. Unmatched junction bases numbered 4, after V lost 3 bases and J lost 4 bases. The CDR3 is CASSLPTGDNEKLFF. CDR3 DNA sequence: TGTGCCAGCAGTTTGCCGACAGGGGATAATGAAAAACTGTTTTTT.

This chain connects TRBV28 to TRBJ2-1; 8 nucleotides agree with TRBD2. Germline V gives CDR1 MDHEN, CDR2 SYDVKM. Trimming removed 7 bases from V and 8 bases from J; junction bases left unmatched: 7. This CDR3 spans 13 amino acids. The CDR3 loop is CASMPGLVDEQFF. The DNA for the CDR3 is TGTGCCAGCATGCCGGGACTAGTGGATGAGCAGTTCTTC.